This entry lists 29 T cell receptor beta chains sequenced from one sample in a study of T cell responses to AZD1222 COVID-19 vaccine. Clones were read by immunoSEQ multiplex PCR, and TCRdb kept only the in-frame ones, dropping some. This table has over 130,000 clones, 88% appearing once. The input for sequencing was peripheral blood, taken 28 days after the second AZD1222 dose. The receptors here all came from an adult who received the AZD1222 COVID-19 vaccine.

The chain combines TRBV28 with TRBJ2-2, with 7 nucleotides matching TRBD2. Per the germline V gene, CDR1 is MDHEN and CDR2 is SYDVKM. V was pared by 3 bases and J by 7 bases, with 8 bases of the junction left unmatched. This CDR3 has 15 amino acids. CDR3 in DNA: TGTGCCAGCAGTTTGGTAGCGGGTATAGGCGGGGAGCTGTTTTTT. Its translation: CASSLVAGIGGELFF.

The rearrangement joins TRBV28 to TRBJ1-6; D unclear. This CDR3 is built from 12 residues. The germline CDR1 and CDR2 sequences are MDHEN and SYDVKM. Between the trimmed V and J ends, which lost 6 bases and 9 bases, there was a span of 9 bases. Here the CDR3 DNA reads TGTGCCAGCAGCCCCGTAGCTTCACCCCTCCACTTT. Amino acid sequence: CASSPVASPLHF.

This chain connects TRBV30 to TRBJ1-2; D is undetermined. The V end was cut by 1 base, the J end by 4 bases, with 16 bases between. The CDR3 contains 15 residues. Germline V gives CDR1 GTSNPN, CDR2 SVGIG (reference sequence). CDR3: CAWSAEGLGGYGYTF. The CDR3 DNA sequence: TGTGCCTGGAGTGCAGAAGGGCTCGGTGGCTATGGCTACACCTTC. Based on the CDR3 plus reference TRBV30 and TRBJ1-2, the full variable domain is SQTIHQWPATLVQPVGSPLSLECTVEGTSNPNLYWYRQAAGRGLQLLFYSVGIGQISSEVPQNLSASRPQDRQFILSSKKLLLSDSGFYLCAWSAEGLGGYGYTFGSGTRLTVV.

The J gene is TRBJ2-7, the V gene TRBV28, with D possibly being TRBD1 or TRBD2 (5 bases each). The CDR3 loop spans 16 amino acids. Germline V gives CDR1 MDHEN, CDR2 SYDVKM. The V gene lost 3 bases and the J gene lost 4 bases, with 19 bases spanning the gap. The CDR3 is CASSFPLLVPGYEQYF. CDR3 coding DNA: TGTGCCAGCAGTTTCCCCCTACTAGTCCCAGGGTACGAGCAGTACTTC.

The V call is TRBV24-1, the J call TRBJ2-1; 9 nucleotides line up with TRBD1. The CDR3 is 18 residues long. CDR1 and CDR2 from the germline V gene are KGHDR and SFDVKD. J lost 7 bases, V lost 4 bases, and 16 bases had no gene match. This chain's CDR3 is CATSDPTSTGGRINEQFF. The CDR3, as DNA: TGTGCCACCAGTGACCCCACCTCTACAGGGGGCAGGATAAATGAGCAGTTCTTC.

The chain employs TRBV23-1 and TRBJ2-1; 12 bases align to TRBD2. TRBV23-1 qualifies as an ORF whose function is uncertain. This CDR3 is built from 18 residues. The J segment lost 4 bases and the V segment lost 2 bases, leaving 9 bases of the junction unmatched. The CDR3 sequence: CASSQTSGGPRLYNEQFF. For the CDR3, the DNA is TGCGCCAGCAGTCAAACTAGCGGGGGGCCGCGTCTGTACAATGAGCAGTTCTTC.

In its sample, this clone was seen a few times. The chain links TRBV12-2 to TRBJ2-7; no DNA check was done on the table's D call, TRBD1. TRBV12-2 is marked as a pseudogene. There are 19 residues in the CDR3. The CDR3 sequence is CASRLALTVRQGEIYEQYF. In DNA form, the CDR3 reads TGTGCAAGTCGCTTAGCGCTCACAGTTCGGCAGGGGGAGATCTACGAGCAGTACTTC.

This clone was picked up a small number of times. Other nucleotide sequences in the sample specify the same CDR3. The CDR3 coding sequence is TGTGCCAGCTCACCTTCCAGGGACACTGAAGCTTTCTTT. This translates into CASSPSRDTEAFF. The chain recombines TRBV18 with TRBJ1-1; D might be TRBD1 (5 bases). Per germline, CDR1 KGHSH and CDR2 LQKENI. V was trimmed by 3 bases and J by 3 bases, leaving 8 bases between them. CDR3 length equals 13 residues.

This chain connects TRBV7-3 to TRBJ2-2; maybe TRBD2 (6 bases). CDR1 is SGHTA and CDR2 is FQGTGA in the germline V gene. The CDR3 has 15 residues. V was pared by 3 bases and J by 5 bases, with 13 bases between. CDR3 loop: CASSLEGVGTGELFF. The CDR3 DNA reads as TGTGCCAGCAGCTTGGAGGGAGTAGGAACCGGGGAGCTGTTTTTT.

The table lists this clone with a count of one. This CDR3 reads CATSRGRGTSSYNEQFF. DNA for the CDR3: TGTGCCACCAGCAGGGGTCGCGGTACAAGCTCCTACAATGAGCAGTTCTTC. The chain joins TRBV15 to TRBJ2-1, with unresolved D. The CDR3 loop spans 17 amino acids. Germline V lookup: CDR1 LNHNV, CDR2 YYDKDF (reference sequence). Deletions cut 3 bases from V and 0 bases from J, with 15 bases between. Based on the CDR3 plus reference TRBV15 and TRBJ2-1, the full variable domain is DAMVIQNPRYQVTQFGKPVTLSCSQTLNHNVMYWYQQKSSQAPKLLFHYYDKDFNNEADTPDNFQSRRPNTSFCFLDIRSPGLGDTAMYLCATSRGRGTSSYNEQFFGPGTRLTVL.

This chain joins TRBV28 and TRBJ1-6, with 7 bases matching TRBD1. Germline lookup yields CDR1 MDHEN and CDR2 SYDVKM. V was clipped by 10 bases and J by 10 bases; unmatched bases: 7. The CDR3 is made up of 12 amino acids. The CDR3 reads CATTQGKSPLHF. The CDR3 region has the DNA TGTGCCACCACACAGGGGAAATCACCCCTCCACTTT.

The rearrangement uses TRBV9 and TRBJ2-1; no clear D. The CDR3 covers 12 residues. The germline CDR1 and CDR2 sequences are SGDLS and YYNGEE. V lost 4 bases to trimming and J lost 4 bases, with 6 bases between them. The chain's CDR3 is CASSPSYNEQFF. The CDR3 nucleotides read TGTGCCAGCAGCCCATCATACAATGAGCAGTTCTTC.

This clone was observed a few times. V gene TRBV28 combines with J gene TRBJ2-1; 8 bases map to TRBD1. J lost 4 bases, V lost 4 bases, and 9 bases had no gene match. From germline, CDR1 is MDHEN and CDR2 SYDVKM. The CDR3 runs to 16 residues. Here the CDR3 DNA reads TGTGCCAGCAGTTCCTTGACAGGGGCCGTATACAATGAGCAGTTCTTC. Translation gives CASSSLTGAVYNEQFF.

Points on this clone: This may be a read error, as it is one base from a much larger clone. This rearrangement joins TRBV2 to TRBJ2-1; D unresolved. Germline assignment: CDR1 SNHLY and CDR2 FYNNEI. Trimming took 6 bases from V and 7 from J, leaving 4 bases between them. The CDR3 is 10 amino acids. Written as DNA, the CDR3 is TGTGCCAGCAGCATAAATGAGCAGTTCTTC. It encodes CASSINEQFF.

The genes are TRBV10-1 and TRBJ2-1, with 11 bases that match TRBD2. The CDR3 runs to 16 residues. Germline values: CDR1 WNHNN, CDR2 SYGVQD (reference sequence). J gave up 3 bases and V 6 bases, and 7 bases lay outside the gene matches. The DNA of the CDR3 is TGCGCCAGCAGCGATACTACTAGCGGGGGCTACAATGAGCAGTTCTTC. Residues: CASSDTTSGGYNEQFF.

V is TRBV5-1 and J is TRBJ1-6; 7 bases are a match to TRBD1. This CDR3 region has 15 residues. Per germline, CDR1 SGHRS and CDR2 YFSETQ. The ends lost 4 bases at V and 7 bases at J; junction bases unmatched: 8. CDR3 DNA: TGCGCCAGCAGCCCCTCGGGACAGCCAAATTCACCCCTCCACTTT. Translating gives CASSPSGQPNSPLHF.

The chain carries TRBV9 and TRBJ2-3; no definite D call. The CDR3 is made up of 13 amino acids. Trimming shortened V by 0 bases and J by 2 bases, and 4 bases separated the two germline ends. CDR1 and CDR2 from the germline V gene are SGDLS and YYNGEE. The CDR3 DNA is TGTGCCAGCAGCGTAGGAGTCACAGATACGCAGTATTTT. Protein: CASSVGVTDTQYF.

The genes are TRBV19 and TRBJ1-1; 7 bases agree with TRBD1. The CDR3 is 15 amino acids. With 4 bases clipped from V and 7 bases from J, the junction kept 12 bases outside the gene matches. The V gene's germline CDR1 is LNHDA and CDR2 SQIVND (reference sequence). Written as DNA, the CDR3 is TGTGCCAGTAGTAGGAGAGACAGGGAGACCGATGAAGCTTTCTTT. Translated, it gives CASSRRDRETDEAFF. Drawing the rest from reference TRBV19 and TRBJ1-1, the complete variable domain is DGGITQSPKYLFRKEGQNVTLSCEQNLNHDAMYWYRQDPGQGLRLIYYSQIVNDFQKGDIAEGYSVSREKKESFPLTVTSAQKNPTAFYLCASSRRDRETDEAFFGQGTRLTVV.

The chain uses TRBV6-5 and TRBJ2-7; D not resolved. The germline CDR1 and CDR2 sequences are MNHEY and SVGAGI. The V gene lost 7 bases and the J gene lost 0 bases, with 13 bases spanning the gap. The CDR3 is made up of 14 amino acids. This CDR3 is CASTRGGSSYEQYF. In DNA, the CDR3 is TGTGCCAGCACCCGAGGCGGCAGCTCCTACGAGCAGTACTTC.

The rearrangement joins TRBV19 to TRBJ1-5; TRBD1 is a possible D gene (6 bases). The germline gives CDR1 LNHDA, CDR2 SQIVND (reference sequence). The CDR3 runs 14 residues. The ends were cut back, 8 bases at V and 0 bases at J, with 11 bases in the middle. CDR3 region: CASSQGHSNQPQHF. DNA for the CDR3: TGTGCCAGTTCACAGGGTCATAGCAATCAGCCCCAGCATTTT. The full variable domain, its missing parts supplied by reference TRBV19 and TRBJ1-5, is DGGITQSPKYLFRKEGQNVTLSCEQNLNHDAMYWYRQDPGQGLRLIYYSQIVNDFQKGDIAEGYSVSREKKESFPLTVTSAQKNPTAFYLCASSQGHSNQPQHFGDGTRLSIL.

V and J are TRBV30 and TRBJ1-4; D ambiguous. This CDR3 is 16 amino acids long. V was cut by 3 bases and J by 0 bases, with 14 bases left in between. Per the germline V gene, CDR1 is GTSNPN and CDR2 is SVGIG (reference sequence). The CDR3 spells CAWRSPTETTNEKLFF. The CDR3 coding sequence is TGTGCCTGGAGGAGCCCCACAGAAACAACTAATGAAAAACTGTTTTTT.

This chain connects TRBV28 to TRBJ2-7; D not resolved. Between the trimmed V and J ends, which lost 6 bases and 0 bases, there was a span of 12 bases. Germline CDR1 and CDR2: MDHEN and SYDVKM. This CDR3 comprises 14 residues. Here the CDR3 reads CASSTVPASYEQYF. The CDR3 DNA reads TGTGCCAGCAGCACCGTCCCAGCCTCCTACGAGCAGTACTTC.

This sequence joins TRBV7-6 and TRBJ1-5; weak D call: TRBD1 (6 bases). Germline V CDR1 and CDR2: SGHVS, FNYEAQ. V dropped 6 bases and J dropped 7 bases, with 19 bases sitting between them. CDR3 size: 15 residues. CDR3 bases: TGTGCCAGCAGTGTACAGGGAGGTTTGGGGCAGCCCCAGCATTTT. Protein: CASSVQGGLGQPQHF.

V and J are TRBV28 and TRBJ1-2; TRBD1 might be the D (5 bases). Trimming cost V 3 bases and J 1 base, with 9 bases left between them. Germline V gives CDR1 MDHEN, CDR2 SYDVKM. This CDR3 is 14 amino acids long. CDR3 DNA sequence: TGTGCCAGCAGTTTCGGTCAGGGTAACTATGGCTACACCTTC. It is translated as CASSFGQGNYGYTF.

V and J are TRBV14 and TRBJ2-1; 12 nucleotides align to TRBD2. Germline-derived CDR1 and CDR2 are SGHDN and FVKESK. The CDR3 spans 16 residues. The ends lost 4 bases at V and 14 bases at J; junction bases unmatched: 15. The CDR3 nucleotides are TGTGCCAGCAGCCCCTCGGAGCTAGCGGGAGGGCCCCGGAAGTTCTTC. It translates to CASSPSELAGGPRKFF.

The CDR3 loop reads CASSGAQGIRSPLHF. DNA of the CDR3: TGTGCCAGCAGCGGAGCTCAGGGGATTCGTTCACCCCTCCACTTT. V is TRBV9 and J is TRBJ1-6; weak D call: TRBD1 (6 bases). The length of the CDR3 is 15 residues. Deletions cut 3 bases from V and 9 bases from J, with 16 bases between. Per germline, CDR1 SGDLS and CDR2 YYNGEE.

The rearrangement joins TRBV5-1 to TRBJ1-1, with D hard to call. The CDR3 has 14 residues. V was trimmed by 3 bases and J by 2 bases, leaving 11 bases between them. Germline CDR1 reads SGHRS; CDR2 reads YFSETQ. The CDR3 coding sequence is TGCGCCAGCAGCTCCAGGACCGCAAACACTGAAGCTTTCTTT. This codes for CASSSRTANTEAFF.

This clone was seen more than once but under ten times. CDR3 nucleotides: TGCGCCAGCAGCTTGTCCATTGCCGGGGAGCTGTTTTTT. Protein: CASSLSIAGELFF. The chain links TRBV5-1 to TRBJ2-2; D call uncertain. The CDR3 has 13 residues. The V end lost 1 base, the J end lost 6 bases, and 7 bases lay between the germline ends. CDR1 is SGHRS, CDR2 YFSETQ, per germline.

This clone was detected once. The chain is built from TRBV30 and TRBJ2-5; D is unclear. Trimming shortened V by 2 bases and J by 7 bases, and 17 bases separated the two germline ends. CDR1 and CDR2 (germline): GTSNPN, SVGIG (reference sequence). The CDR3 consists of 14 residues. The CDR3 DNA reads TGTGCCTGGAGTAGGAGCCAGCCCCTGGGGACCCAGTACTTC. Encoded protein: CAWSRSQPLGTQYF.